This TCR beta chain was recorded in a study of response to subunit inactivated influenza vaccine. MiXCR, applied by TCRdb to the RT-PCR reads, yields one record per CDR3 protein. The data contain over 800,000 distinct CDR3 sequences, 21% of them singletons. Regarding the study as a whole: The authors offered the suggestion that each seasonal influenza vaccination recruits few new T cells.

This clonotype turned up a few times. The target antigen is unknown. The CDR3 length is 15 residues. Germline CDR1 is SGHNT and CDR2 is YYREEE (reference sequence). V gave up 4 bases and J gave up 4 bases; unmatched junction bases: 9. The input for sequencing was PBMCs from blood, taken roughly 5 days after vaccination. This sequence originates from a man aged 50-59 years who received an inactivated influenza vaccine. The genes are TRBV5-4 and TRBJ1-2; 8 nucleotides agree with TRBD1. CDR3: CASSGGTGLIYGYTF. The CDR3 DNA reads as TGTGCCAGCAGCGGGGGGACAGGATTAATCTATGGCTACACCTTC. The full variable domain, rest sourced from reference TRBV5-4 and TRBJ1-2, is ETGVTQSPTHLIKTRGQQVTLRCSSQSGHNTVSWYQQALGQGPQFIFQYYREEENGRGNFPPRFSGLQFPNYSSELNVNALELDDSALYLCASSGGTGLIYGYTFGSGTRLTVV.